The sequence of this T cell receptor beta chain was determined in a study of blood T cell repertoires in COVID-19. Study background: Samples of COVID-19 (acute and convalescent) were obtained from the United States, Italy and Spain. T cells, B-cell-depleted T cells, or PBMCs provided the cDNA or gDNA that served as material.

Germline V gene sequence: CDR1 LGHDT, CDR2 YNNKEL (reference sequence). The length of the CDR3 is 15 residues. Trimming removed 2 bases from V and 0 bases from J; junction bases left unmatched: 3. In the authors' workflow: Estimation of nucleated cell counts relied on the amplification of reference gene primers. Here immunoSEQ multiplex PCR was the method, and the copy in TCRdb shows in-frame clones only, minus some. V, J and clone size were drawn from that table, and D and trimming were deduced from the DNA. The top ten clones hold about 14% of a sample with approximately 82,000 clones, around nine tenths of them seen once.

The clonotype comes from a man aged 70 or older with active or convalescent COVID-19. The chain is built from TRBV3-1 (or the pseudogene TRBV3-2) and TRBJ1-1; 7 bases match TRBD1. Sequencing input: peripheral blood. Here the CDR3 reads CASSQTGAMNTEAFF. The CDR3 nucleotides are TGTGCCAGCAGCCAAACAGGGGCCATGAACACTGAAGCTTTCTTT.